This T cell receptor beta chain was profiled in a study of blood T cells in healthy people across ages. With 6 bases removed from V and 5 bases from J, the gap between germline ends came to 19 bases. The length of the CDR3 is 15 residues. Regarding the study as a whole: Per million T cells, the diversity of TCR beta decreased roughly linearly as age advanced. Diversity estimated from one million T cells was considered an underestimate.

A sample-barcoded 5' primer and a J-beta primer mix were used in a second PCR of roughly 7 to 11 cycles. MiXCR, run by TCRdb on the 5' RACE reads, gives a single entry per CDR3 protein. Here the sample spans hundreds of thousands of distinct CDR3 sequences, around 28% being singletons. This clonotype was seen only a few times. Its target is unknown. This receptor was identified in a woman older than 75 in good health. The genes are TRBV12-3 or TRBV12-4 and TRBJ1-2; D is unresolved. Input material: blood. The CDR3 region is CASRIPGIQSYGYTF. CDR3 sequence (DNA): TGTGCCAGCAGAATACCCGGCATCCAGTCTTATGGCTACACCTTC.